The entry below describes one T cell receptor beta chain. The data originate from a study of control samples from healthy donors and cancer patients. Assay: immunoSEQ multiplex PCR; the TCRdb copy retains only in-frame clones and omits some. The sample has 100,000 to 150,000 clones, roughly 87% seen once; the top ten hold under 2%. Trimming removed 4 bases from V and 5 bases from J; junction bases left unmatched: 12. Germline CDR1 is MDHEN and CDR2 is SYDVKM. This CDR3 has 18 amino acids. Sequencing was carried out using blood. The chain combines TRBV28 with TRBJ2-1; 12 nucleotides match TRBD2. This clonotype originated in a man between 18 and 35 years old in good health. The CDR3 sequence: CASSSLRTSGMRNNEQFF. The CDR3 region has the DNA TGTGCCAGCAGTTCGCTCCGGACTAGCGGGATGAGGAACAATGAGCAGTTCTTC.